A single sample gave rise to the 22 T cell receptor beta chains below, sequenced in a study of shared clonotypes between healthy human individuals (TCRdb year 2020). To prepare the library, the immunoSEQ multiplex PCR assay was applied. The table comes from immuneACCESS by way of TCRdb, which keeps in-frame sequences with V and J called. Part of the clones is missing from these tables; in studies checked, under half for an unresolved V gene and the rest for unknown reasons. Within this sample are more than 80,000 clones, with roughly two thirds of them counted one time only. The ten largest clones take up less than 55% of the sample. Sequenced sample: memory CD8+ T cells sorted from blood. The cell subset or site label here, explained by the study, means: CD45RO+ cells pooled with CCR7-negative TemRA cells. Receptor source: a young man in good health.

The J gene is TRBJ2-7, the V gene TRBV27; 9 nucleotides match TRBD1. V lost 2 bases, J lost 1 base, and 3 bases stayed unmatched. This CDR3 region has 15 residues. Germline V gene data show CDR1 as MNHEY and CDR2 as SMNVEV (reference sequence). The CDR3 reads CASSLGQGLSYEQYF. DNA for the CDR3: TGTGCCAGCAGTTTAGGACAGGGGCTATCCTACGAGCAGTACTTC.

The V call is TRBV9, the J call TRBJ1-2; D unclear. CDR1 is SGDLS and CDR2 is YYNGEE in the germline V gene. The V end lost 0 bases, the J end lost 0 bases, and 9 bases lay between the germline ends. The CDR3 is made up of 15 amino acids. CDR3 amino acids: CASSVGRQPNYGYTF. DNA of the CDR3: TGTGCCAGCAGCGTAGGTCGGCAGCCTAACTATGGCTACACCTTC.

The chain uses TRBV6-6 and TRBJ2-7; D might be TRBD2 (6 bases). The germline CDR1 and CDR2 sequences are MNHNY and SVGAGI (reference sequence). V was trimmed by 5 bases and J by 2 bases, leaving 7 bases between them. CDR3 size: 12 residues. CDR3 sequence reads: CASSGLTYEQYF. Here the CDR3 DNA reads TGTGCCAGCAGTGGACTAACCTACGAGCAGTACTTC.

This sequence joins TRBV2 and TRBJ2-5; 8 bases agree with TRBD1. The length of the CDR3 is 16 residues. The V segment lost 2 bases and the J segment 1 base; nucleotides outside the gene matches: 6. CDR1 and CDR2 (germline): SNHLY, FYNNEI. The CDR3 loop reads CASSEYQGAGQETQYF. CDR3 bases: TGTGCCAGCAGTGAATATCAGGGGGCAGGCCAAGAGACCCAGTACTTC. Combining the CDR3 with reference TRBV2 and TRBJ2-5 gives the whole variable domain EPEVTQTPSHQVTQMGQEVILRCVPISNHLYFYWYRQILGQKVEFLVSFYNNEISEKSEIFDDQFSVERPDGSNFTLKIRSTKLEDSAMYFCASSEYQGAGQETQYFGPGTRLLVL.

V usage is TRBV11-2 and J usage is TRBJ2-7; TRBD1 matches 7 bases. This CDR3 is built from 14 residues. Germline V gene data show CDR1 as SGHAT and CDR2 as FQNNGV. V was clipped by 5 bases and J by 7 bases; unmatched bases: 11. CDR3 residues: CASSAIGGFWEQYF. The CDR3 region has the DNA TGTGCCAGCAGCGCAATAGGGGGCTTCTGGGAGCAGTACTTC. The whole variable domain, remainder taken from reference TRBV11-2 and TRBJ2-7, is EAGVAQSPRYKIIEKRQSVAFWCNPISGHATLYWYQQILGQGPKLLIQFQNNGVVDDSQLPKDRFSAERLKGVDSTLKIQPAKLEDSAVYLCASSAIGGFWEQYFGPGTRLTVT.

The chain employs TRBV27 and TRBJ2-3, with 8 bases that match TRBD1. The CDR3 spans 15 residues. Unmatched junction bases numbered 5, after V lost 3 bases and J lost 3 bases. The germline V gene has CDR1 MNHEY and CDR2 SMNVEV (reference sequence). CDR3 loop: CASSFVTGATDTQYF. Written as DNA, the CDR3 is TGTGCCAGCAGTTTTGTGACAGGGGCAACAGATACGCAGTATTTT.

The chain couples TRBV7-8 to TRBJ2-4, with D tentatively TRBD2 (6 bases). V was shortened by 11 bases and J by 7 bases, with 12 bases between the two germline ends. Germline values: CDR1 SGHVS, CDR2 FQNEAQ. This CDR3 is built from 11 residues. The CDR3 spells CAVHRGNIQYF. In DNA, the CDR3 is TGTGCCGTCCACCGGGGGAACATTCAGTACTTC.

The gene calls are TRBV9 and TRBJ2-7; 11 nucleotides agree with TRBD2. This CDR3 has 16 residues. After removal of 3 bases from V and 0 bases from J, the junction contained 5 bases not matched to a gene. CDR1 is SGDLS, CDR2 YYNGEE, per germline. CDR3: CASSATGTSGSYEQYF. In DNA, the CDR3 is TGTGCCAGCAGCGCGACCGGGACTAGCGGCTCCTACGAGCAGTACTTC.

The V call is TRBV4-3, the J call TRBJ1-3, with D possibly being TRBD1 (5 bases). The CDR3 runs to 17 residues. Per germline, CDR1 LGHNA and CDR2 YSLEER. Trimming removed 3 bases from V and 4 bases from J, with 19 bases in between. The chain's CDR3 is CASSQGGGPRSGNTIYF. The CDR3 bases are TGCGCCAGCAGCCAGGGCGGGGGTCCCCGGTCCGGAAACACCATATATTTT.

V usage is TRBV28 and J usage is TRBJ2-3; D is ambiguous. The germline V and J ends were trimmed by 7 bases and 8 bases, with 10 bases remaining between them. The CDR3 is 11 amino acids. CDR1 and CDR2 (germline): MDHEN, SYDVKM. CDR3 sequence: CASTKAATQYF. The CDR3 DNA is TGTGCCAGCACAAAGGCGGCTACGCAGTATTTT.

The chain recombines TRBV27 with TRBJ1-5; 8 bases agree with TRBD1. Germline trimming cut 3 bases from V and 4 bases from J; bases unmatched to any gene: 5. The CDR3 has 15 amino acids. The V gene's germline CDR1 is MNHEY and CDR2 SMNVEV (reference sequence). Here the CDR3 reads CASSFSGQGNQPQHF. The CDR3 DNA reads as TGTGCCAGCAGTTTTTCCGGACAGGGAAATCAGCCCCAGCATTTT.

The gene calls are TRBV6-8 and TRBJ2-3, with TRBD1 as a possible D gene (6 bases). The germline gives CDR1 MNHGY, CDR2 SAAAGT. CDR3 length equals 14 residues. The germline V and J ends were trimmed by 5 bases and 1 base, with 10 bases remaining between them. The CDR3, as DNA: TGTGCCAGCAGTAATCAGGGGCGCACAGATACGCAGTATTTT. It is translated as CASSNQGRTDTQYF.

The chain joins TRBV27 to TRBJ2-7; the D gene is possibly TRBD1 (6 bases). Deletions cut 9 bases from V and 2 bases from J, with 20 bases between. The CDR3 has 15 amino acids. Germline lookup yields CDR1 MNHEY and CDR2 SMNVEV (reference sequence). The CDR3: CASSQIGGGAYEQYF. CDR3 coding DNA: TGTGCCAGTTCCCAAATAGGGGGTGGCGCCTACGAGCAGTACTTC.

The gene calls are TRBV6-5 and TRBJ2-1; tentatively, D is TRBD2 (6 bases). The germline V gene encodes CDR1 MNHEY and CDR2 SVGAGI. V lost 4 bases and J lost 8, with 21 bases in between. The CDR3 is 16 amino acids. The CDR3 nucleotides read TGTGCCAGCAGTTCCCTTCTGGACTCGCCGGGGGATGAGCAGTTCTTC. Translation: CASSSLLDSPGDEQFF.

Turning to this clone: This clone may be a read error of a much larger clone one base away. The J gene is TRBJ1-1, the V gene TRBV2; D may be TRBD1 (5 bases). V shed 3 bases and J shed 6 bases, with 14 bases lying between them. CDR1 is SNHLY, CDR2 FYNNEI, per germline. The CDR3 consists of 14 residues. The CDR3 loop reads CASSDGGGGAEAFF. CDR3 coding DNA: TGTGCCAGCAGTGACGGGGGGGGAGGGGCTGAAGCTTTCTTT. Full variable domain (remainder filled in from reference TRBV2 and TRBJ1-1): EPEVTQTPSHQVTQMGQEVILRCVPISNHLYFYWYRQILGQKVEFLVSFYNNEISEKSEIFDDQFSVERPDGSNFTLKIRSTKLEDSAMYFCASSDGGGGAEAFFGQGTRLTVV.

The V and J genes are TRBV4-3 and TRBJ2-2, with D unresolved. V was cut by 1 base and J by 4 bases, with 16 bases left in between. Germline V gives CDR1 LGHNA, CDR2 YSLEER. This CDR3 spans 17 amino acids. The DNA for the CDR3 is TGCGCCAGCAGCCAAGGTCTTTTGAGAAGGGCCACCGGGGAGCTGTTTTTT. Translated, it gives CASSQGLLRRATGELFF.

The CDR3 bases are TGTGCCAGCAGTTACTCCGGACATCCTCCGGGCCACGAGCAGTACTTC. It is translated as CASSYSGHPPGHEQYF. The chain is built from TRBV6-6 and TRBJ2-7, with D maybe TRBD1 (5 bases). Trimming removed 0 bases from V and 5 bases from J, with 17 bases in between. Germline V gene data show CDR1 as MNHNY and CDR2 as SVGAGI (reference sequence). This CDR3 has 16 amino acids.

CDR3 nucleotide sequence: TGTGCCAGCAGTTATTTAGACAGCACCCTGAACACTGAAGCTTTCTTT. Translation gives CASSYLDSTLNTEAFF. The chain employs TRBV6-5 and TRBJ1-1; possibly TRBD1 for D (5 bases). The ends were cut back, 3 bases at V and 0 bases at J, with 14 bases in the middle. In germline, CDR1 is MNHEY, CDR2 SVGAGI. The CDR3 runs to 16 residues.

This chain joins TRBV4-2 and TRBJ1-3, with TRBD1 matching over 8 bases. V lost 2 bases and J lost 0; bases outside the gene matches: 0. The CDR3 runs to 15 residues. CDR1 LGHNA and CDR2 YNFKEQ come from the germline V gene. As DNA, the CDR3 is TGTGCCAGCAGCCAAACAGGGGGCTCTGGAAACACCATATATTTT. Translating gives CASSQTGGSGNTIYF.

This clone was seen at least ten times. The chain carries TRBV5-6 and TRBJ2-5; D is undetermined. V lost 4 bases to trimming and J lost 3 bases, with 22 bases between them. Germline-derived CDR1 and CDR2 are SGHDT and YYEEEE. The CDR3 length is 17 residues. This CDR3 reads CASSPRAYHTNEETQYF. As DNA, the CDR3 is TGTGCCAGCAGCCCCCGGGCCTACCATACCAACGAAGAGACCCAGTACTTC.

The chain links TRBV5-1 to TRBJ2-7; D gene ambiguous. The CDR3 is 12 residues long. Germline CDR1 and CDR2: SGHRS and YFSETQ. The V gene lost 1 base and the J gene lost 3 bases, with 5 bases spanning the gap. CDR3 amino acids: CASSLNSYEQYF. In nucleotides, the CDR3 is TGCGCCAGCAGCTTGAATAGCTACGAGCAGTACTTC.

The rearrangement joins TRBV28 to TRBJ2-5; TRBD2 matches 8 bases. Trimming took 5 bases from V and 4 from J; bases not matched to a gene: 3. Per the germline V gene, CDR1 is MDHEN and CDR2 is SYDVKM. This CDR3 spans 13 amino acids. In DNA form, the CDR3 reads TGTGCCAGCAGTCCGGGGGGGGTAGAGACCCAGTACTTC. Translating gives CASSPGGVETQYF.